This TCR beta chain is drawn from a study of T cell repertoires in cytomegalovirus infection. Turning to the study itself: Public TCR beta signatures provided an indication of both CMV infection and a matching HLA type. Study outcomes and limitations: Individuals carrying CMV plus the relevant HLA were identified by cumulative frequency of public TCR beta families.

V lost 6 bases and J lost 2; bases outside the gene matches: 4. Looked up from germline, CDR1 is ENHRY and CDR2 is SYGVKD. This CDR3 is 13 amino acids long. A remark on this clonotype: What it binds is unknown.

TCRdb reanalysed the reads using MiXCR and keeps one entry per CDR3 protein. Found here are some 240,000 distinct CDR3 sequences, 15% to 20% of them singletons; the top ten hold roughly half. The receptor comes from a human donor in good health (CMV status not recorded). Some clones in this sample may be carry-over from other donors' samples. The chain recombines TRBV10-3 with TRBJ2-7; 7 bases align to TRBD2. The specimen sequenced was CD8+ T cells from PBMCs. The CDR3 coding sequence is TGTGCCATCAGGAGCGGGGACCCCTACGAGCAGTACTTC. It encodes CAIRSGDPYEQYF.